One and the same sample provided the 10 T cell receptor beta chains below, sequenced in a study of blood T cells in healthy people across ages. A second PCR, run for roughly 7 to 12 cycles, used a sample-barcoded 5' primer plus a J-beta primer mix. TCRdb reprocessed the 5' RACE reads via MiXCR and lists one record per CDR3 protein. Seen here are some 1,800,000 distinct CDR3 sequences, about two fifths observed once, and the top ten hold approximately 22%. The sample consisted of blood. The receptors stem from a human donor in good health.

This clonotype was seen only a few times. V gene TRBV5-1 combines with J gene TRBJ1-1; D gene uncertain. Trimming took 1 base from V and 4 from J, leaving 14 bases between them. The germline CDR1 and CDR2 sequences are SGHRS and YFSETQ. CDR3 length equals 15 residues. The CDR3: CASSLFPADGTEAFF. The CDR3 DNA reads as TGCGCCAGCAGCTTGTTCCCGGCCGATGGCACTGAAGCTTTCTTT.

This clonotype appeared a few times. This rearrangement joins TRBV20-1 to TRBJ1-1; no reliable D call. Germline lookup yields CDR1 DFQATT and CDR2 SNEGSKA (reference sequence). V was trimmed by 5 bases and J by 2 bases, leaving 9 bases between them. The CDR3 is 12 amino acids. The CDR3 nucleotides read TGCAGTGCTTGGACGGATAACACTGAAGCTTTCTTT. Amino acids: CSAWTDNTEAFF.

This rearrangement joins TRBV7-2 to TRBJ2-1; D is unclear. With 2 bases removed from V and 3 bases from J, the gap between germline ends came to 14 bases. Per germline, CDR1 SGHTA and CDR2 FQGNSA. CDR3 length: 16 residues. Here the CDR3 reads CASSLNSPVLYNEQFF. DNA for the CDR3: TGTGCCAGCAGCTTAAACTCGCCCGTACTCTACAATGAGCAGTTCTTC.

This clonotype was observed a few times. The chain carries TRBV7-2 and TRBJ2-6; D is possibly TRBD2 (5 bases). Between the trimmed V and J ends, which lost 1 base and 0 bases, there was a span of 7 bases. CDR1 and CDR2 (germline): SGHTA, FQGNSA. This CDR3 is 16 amino acids long. The CDR3 spells CASSLERVSGANVLTF. The CDR3 DNA reads as TGTGCCAGCAGCTTAGAGAGGGTCTCTGGGGCCAACGTCCTGACTTTC.

J is TRBJ2-1 and V is TRBV5-5; D might be TRBD1 or TRBD2, each matching 5 bases. V lost 4 bases to trimming and J lost 3 bases, with 17 bases between them. The CDR3 loop spans 16 amino acids. The germline CDR1 and CDR2 sequences are SGHKS and YYEKEE (reference sequence). Written as DNA, the CDR3 is TGTGCCAGCAGCCGGAACCCGGGACGGAGCTACAATGAGCAGTTCTTC. Amino acid sequence: CASSRNPGRSYNEQFF.

This clonotype showed up just once. This chain joins TRBV6-2 or TRBV6-3 and TRBJ2-5; 8 bases align to TRBD1. Trimming at V came to 5 bases and at J to 9 bases, leaving 14 bases not matched to a gene. The CDR3 length is 15 residues. Germline V gives CDR1 MNHEY, CDR2 SVGEGT. The CDR3, as DNA: TGTGCCAGCAGTCCCCTTCGGCAGGGGGCTGGGTCCCAGTACTTC. Translating it yields CASSPLRQGAGSQYF.

The chain links TRBV3-1 to TRBJ2-3; tentative D call: TRBD1 (5 bases). Germline lookup yields CDR1 LGHDT and CDR2 YNNKEL (reference sequence). The CDR3 consists of 16 residues. The V gene lost 1 base and the J gene lost 7 bases, with 18 bases spanning the gap. In nucleotides, the CDR3 is TGTGCCAGCAGCCAAGGGAGTAAGGGAAGGACAAATACGCAGTATTTT. The encoded protein is CASSQGSKGRTNTQYF.

V usage is TRBV4-1 and J usage is TRBJ1-2; D remains unclear. The V and J ends lost 1 base and 4 bases respectively, with 28 bases between them. CDR1 is MGHRA and CDR2 is YSYEKL in the germline V gene. CDR3 length equals 20 residues. The CDR3 spells CASSQALSVLARLKGYGYTF. The CDR3 DNA sequence: TGCGCCAGCAGCCAAGCCCTGTCCGTTCTGGCCAGGCTAAAGGGCTATGGCTACACCTTC.

The rearrangement joins TRBV29-1 to TRBJ2-1; TRBD1 is a possible D gene (5 bases). CDR1 and CDR2 (germline): SQVTM, ANQGSEA. The CDR3 has 13 residues. Trimming pared 5 bases from V and 12 bases from J, leaving 20 bases between. DNA of the CDR3: TGCAGCGTTTCCCCTGACAGTACAAGTGGGCAGTTCTTC. This codes for CSVSPDSTSGQFF.

This clonotype has a handful of counts. The chain carries TRBV5-1 and TRBJ1-5, with 8 bases lining up with TRBD1. V lost 5 bases, J lost 4 bases, and 8 bases stayed unmatched. CDR3 length: 15 amino acids. Germline V gives CDR1 SGHRS, CDR2 YFSETQ. The CDR3 bases are TGCGCCAGCAGATTTGACAGGGGTTCGAATCAGCCCCAGCATTTT. Translated, it gives CASRFDRGSNQPQHF.